Sequencing of this TCR beta chain was carried out in a study of T cell therapy after organ transplantation. The time point was: 4-8 weeks after completion of therapy. The germline CDR1 and CDR2 sequences are SGDLS and YYNGEE. The CDR3 spans 18 residues. V gave up 0 bases and J gave up 2 bases; unmatched junction bases: 11. The protocol was immunoSEQ multiplex PCR, while the TCRdb copy is restricted to in-frame clones and leaves out a portion. The sample yields approximately 3,600 clones, roughly 69% seen once. Comment on this clone: Its antigen is not known.

This chain uses TRBV9 with TRBJ2-1, with TRBD2 identical over 7 bases. This sequence originates from a human patient who had received a solid organ transplant and had CMV disease. T cells may partly derive from the graft donor. This sample comprised CD8+ T cells from blood, obtained after autologous CMV-specific T cell therapy. CDR3 in amino acids: CASSVATRAGRAYNEQFF. In nucleotides, the CDR3 is TGTGCCAGCAGCGTAGCCACACGAGCGGGAAGGGCCTACAATGAGCAGTTCTTC.